The 14 T cell receptor beta chains reported below all come from one sample, sequenced in a study of glioma-infiltrating T cells after dendritic cell vaccination. Described time point: after dendritic cell vaccination, including at tumor progression/relapse. TCRdb's copy holds only in-frame clones and misses some; the assay was immunoSEQ multiplex PCR. The sample contains 85,000 to 100,000 clones, 80% of which appear only once. Specimen: blood, collected after dendritic cell vaccination. The source of these receptors is a human donor with glioblastoma.

This chain connects TRBV4-2 to TRBJ2-7, with TRBD2 matching over 11 bases. Germline CDR1 LGHNA, CDR2 YNFKEQ. This CDR3 comprises 19 residues. V was clipped by 1 base and J by 3 bases; unmatched bases: 14. This CDR3 is CASSQATGTSGIVYYEQYF. The CDR3, as DNA: TGTGCCAGCAGCCAAGCTACCGGGACTAGCGGTATCGTCTACTACGAGCAGTACTTC.

This chain joins TRBV23-1 and TRBJ2-3; TRBD1 matches 9 bases. TRBV23-1 is an ORF for which the function is uncertain. The CDR3 loop spans 19 amino acids. The trim removed 2 bases at V and 4 bases at J, leaving 16 bases unmatched. In DNA form, the CDR3 reads TGCGCCAGCAGTCAACCCTACGACCACCGGGACAGGGCTTCAGATACGCAGTATTTT. Translated: CASSQPYDHRDRASDTQYF.

The V and J genes are TRBV5-1 and TRBJ2-5; 11 bases map to TRBD2. Losses at the gene ends were 4 bases for V and 11 bases for J; bases not matched to a gene: 13. The CDR3 has 15 amino acids. CDR1 and CDR2 (germline): SGHRS, YFSETQ. The CDR3 DNA sequence: TGCGCCAGCAGCCCTTCACTAGCGGGAGCAACGAAGCAGTACTTC. Amino acid sequence: CASSPSLAGATKQYF.

The V call is TRBV5-1, the J call TRBJ1-3; 8 positions match TRBD1. Trimming cost V 0 bases and J 8 bases; bases outside gene matches: 7. There are 15 residues in the CDR3. Germline V lookup: CDR1 SGHRS, CDR2 YFSETQ. The CDR3 here is CASSLGGTGVHTIYF. The DNA for the CDR3 is TGCGCCAGCAGCTTGGGGGGGACAGGTGTTCACACCATATATTTT. Complete variable domain (other parts from reference TRBV5-1 and TRBJ1-3): KAGVTQTPRYLIKTRGQQVTLSCSPISGHRSVSWYQQTPGQGLQFLFEYFSETQRNKGNFPGRFSGRQFSNSRSEMNVSTLELGDSALYLCASSLGGTGVHTIYFGEGSWLTVV.

This clone was picked up a small number of times. This sequence joins TRBV6-1 and TRBJ1-5; 10 bases are shared with TRBD1. The V segment lost 6 bases and the J segment 9 bases; nucleotides outside the gene matches: 8. The CDR3 consists of 14 residues. Germline V gene data show CDR1 as MNHNS and CDR2 as SASEGT. In DNA, the CDR3 is TGTGCCAGCAGCGTAGACAGGGGGCTCGGGCCCCAGCATTTT. Residues: CASSVDRGLGPQHF.

This clone has a single count. The rearrangement links TRBV2 to TRBJ2-1; perhaps TRBD1 as D (6 bases). Deletions cut 2 bases from V and 4 bases from J, with 12 bases between. The CDR3 consists of 15 residues. Germline lookup yields CDR1 SNHLY and CDR2 FYNNEI. The CDR3: CASSESGQIYNEQFF. CDR3 DNA: TGTGCCAGCAGTGAATCTGGACAGATTTACAATGAGCAGTTCTTC.

This clone was seen only a few times. This rearrangement joins TRBV7-6 to TRBJ2-4; D possibly corresponds to TRBD1 (5 bases). The CDR3 spans 14 residues. Trimming took off 1 base at V and 6 bases at J, with 10 bases between the two ends. The germline V gene encodes CDR1 SGHVS and CDR2 FNYEAQ. The CDR3: CASSLVQQGNIQYF. Here the CDR3 DNA reads TGTGCCAGCAGCTTAGTTCAGCAGGGAAACATTCAGTACTTC. Drawing the rest from reference TRBV7-6 and TRBJ2-4, the complete variable domain is GAGVSQSPRYKVTKRGQDVALRCDPISGHVSLYWYRQALGQGPEFLTYFNYEAQQDKSGLPNDRFSAERPEGSISTLTIQRTEQRDSAMYRCASSLVQQGNIQYFGAGTRLSVL.

The chain is built from TRBV4-1 and TRBJ1-5, with D possibly being TRBD1 (5 bases). This CDR3 region has 15 residues. Germline assignment: CDR1 MGHRA and CDR2 YSYEKL. The ends were cut back, 1 base at V and 2 bases at J, with 9 bases in the middle. CDR3 region: CASSQVGAGNQPQHF. The CDR3 nucleotides are TGCGCCAGCAGCCAAGTTGGGGCGGGCAATCAGCCCCAGCATTTT.

This clone has more than one count but fewer than ten. V usage is TRBV25-1 and J usage is TRBJ2-5, with D hard to call. The CDR3 consists of 14 residues. V shed 3 bases and J shed 2 bases, with 10 bases lying between them. Germline V gene data show CDR1 as MGHDK and CDR2 as SYGVNS. The CDR3 sequence: CASSEVSGQETQYF. CDR3 in DNA: TGTGCCAGCAGTGAGGTCTCAGGACAAGAGACCCAGTACTTC.

This chain uses TRBV10-2 with TRBJ2-7; the D gene is possibly TRBD1 (6 bases). The V and J ends lost 7 bases and 1 base respectively, with 11 bases between them. CDR3 length: 13 amino acids. Per germline, CDR1 WSHSY and CDR2 SAAADI. The CDR3 is CASTNRESYEQYF. Written as DNA, the CDR3 is TGCGCCAGCACCAACAGGGAGTCCTACGAGCAGTACTTC.

This chain uses TRBV7-8 with TRBJ1-1; D might be TRBD1 (6 bases). The CDR3 has 14 residues. The V gene's germline CDR1 is SGHVS and CDR2 FQNEAQ. The germline V and J ends were trimmed by 7 bases and 6 bases, with 18 bases remaining between them. The CDR3 loop reads CASTDLQGSSEAFF. The CDR3 bases are TGTGCCAGCACCGACCTCCAGGGGTCGTCTGAAGCTTTCTTT.

The V and J genes are TRBV18 and TRBJ1-5; TRBD1 agrees at 7 bases. Per the germline V gene, CDR1 is KGHSH and CDR2 is LQKENI. The CDR3 is made up of 14 amino acids. V dropped 4 bases and J dropped 1; count of bases not matched to a gene: 1. The DNA of the CDR3 is TGTGCCAGCTCACACAGGGGAAGCAATCAGCCCCAGCATTTT. Translated, it gives CASSHRGSNQPQHF.

The J gene is TRBJ2-1, the V gene TRBV5-1, with D perhaps TRBD2 (6 bases). The V gene lost 4 bases and the J gene lost 0 bases, with 11 bases spanning the gap. CDR1 and CDR2 (germline): SGHRS, YFSETQ. The CDR3 has 15 residues. The chain's CDR3 is CASSRDGSSYNEQFF. CDR3 in DNA: TGCGCCAGCAGCCGGGACGGGAGCTCCTACAATGAGCAGTTCTTC. Combining the CDR3 with reference TRBV5-1 and TRBJ2-1 gives the whole variable domain KAGVTQTPRYLIKTRGQQVTLSCSPISGHRSVSWYQQTPGQGLQFLFEYFSETQRNKGNFPGRFSGRQFSNSRSEMNVSTLELGDSALYLCASSRDGSSYNEQFFGPGTRLTVL.

This chain uses TRBV15 with TRBJ1-5; unclear D gene. With 5 bases removed from V and 4 bases from J, the gap between germline ends came to 18 bases. This CDR3 region has 16 residues. The germline CDR1 and CDR2 sequences are LNHNV and YYDKDF (reference sequence). In DNA form, the CDR3 reads TGTGCCACCAGCCGAACGGGGATGAGGGAAAATCAGCCCCAGCATTTT. It specifies CATSRTGMRENQPQHF.